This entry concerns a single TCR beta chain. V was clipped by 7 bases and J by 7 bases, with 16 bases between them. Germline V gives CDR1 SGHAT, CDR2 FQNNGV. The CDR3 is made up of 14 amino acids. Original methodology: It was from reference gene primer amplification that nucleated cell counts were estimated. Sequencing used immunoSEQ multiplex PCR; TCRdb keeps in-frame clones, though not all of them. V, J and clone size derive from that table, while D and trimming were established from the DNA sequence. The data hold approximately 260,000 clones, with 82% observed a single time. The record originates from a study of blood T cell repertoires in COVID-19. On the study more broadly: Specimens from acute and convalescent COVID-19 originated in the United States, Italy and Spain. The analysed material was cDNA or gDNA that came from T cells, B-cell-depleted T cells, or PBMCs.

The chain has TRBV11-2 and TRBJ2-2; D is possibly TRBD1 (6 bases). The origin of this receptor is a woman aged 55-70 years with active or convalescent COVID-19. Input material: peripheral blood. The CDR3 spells CASTGTLRGGELFF. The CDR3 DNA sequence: TGTGCCAGCACCGGGACGCTCAGGGGCGGGGAGCTGTTTTTT.